The entry below describes one T cell receptor (beta chain). Its antigen is not known. Antigen-specific CD4+ T cell clonotypes were called by their expansion after viral peptide-pool culture in ViraFEST. Around day 10 of culture, CD4+ T cells were separated out. Two-dose vaccination with either BNT162b2 or mRNA-1273 was given to the participants. A density of fewer than 2.5 million PBMC per well was used; these cells were cultured with approximately 9.1 IU/ml IL-2 and about 9.4 ug/ml peptides. Half-medium exchanges with IL-2 medium took place on days 3 and 7. This entry comes from a study of vaccination effects on CD4 cells after COVID-19. Study-level results: Sampling in the study covered few convalescent patients and included no early post-infection timepoints.

Sequencing used immunoSEQ multiplex PCR; TCRdb keeps in-frame clones, though not all of them. The top ten clones hold approximately 9.1% of a sample with roughly 14,000 clones, around three quarters of them seen once. There are 15 residues in the CDR3. With 3 bases removed from V and 0 bases from J, the gap between germline ends came to 9 bases. The germline CDR1 and CDR2 sequences are MNHNS and SASEGT. This TCR derives from a human donor who received a COVID-19 vaccine. The starting material was CD4+ T cells from PBMCs cultured with SARS-CoV-2 spike peptides, obtained after COVID-19 vaccination. This sequence joins TRBV6-1 and TRBJ1-5; D gene unclear. The CDR3 coding sequence is TGTGCCAGCAGTGAGCAGGCGCTTAGCAATCAGCCCCAGCATTTT. It is translated as CASSEQALSNQPQHF.